Below, one T cell receptor (beta chain) is given with its context. This record comes from a study of blood T cell repertoires in COVID-19. Germline CDR1 SQVTM, CDR2 ANQGSEA. The CDR3 is made up of 17 amino acids. J gave up 3 bases and V 5 bases, and 16 bases lay outside the gene matches. Sequenced by immunoSEQ multiplex PCR; TCRdb stores in-frame clones only, minus some. The sample has some 250,000 clones, 80% to 90% seen once; the top ten hold over 2%. The receptor comes from a man aged 30-40 years who had recovered from COVID-19. The sequenced sample consisted of peripheral blood. The rearrangement links TRBV29-1 to TRBJ2-7; 10 nucleotides align to TRBD1. The CDR3 DNA reads TGCAGCGTTTCCGGGACAGGGGACAAGGGGTTCCACTACGAGCAGTACTTC. This codes for CSVSGTGDKGFHYEQYF.